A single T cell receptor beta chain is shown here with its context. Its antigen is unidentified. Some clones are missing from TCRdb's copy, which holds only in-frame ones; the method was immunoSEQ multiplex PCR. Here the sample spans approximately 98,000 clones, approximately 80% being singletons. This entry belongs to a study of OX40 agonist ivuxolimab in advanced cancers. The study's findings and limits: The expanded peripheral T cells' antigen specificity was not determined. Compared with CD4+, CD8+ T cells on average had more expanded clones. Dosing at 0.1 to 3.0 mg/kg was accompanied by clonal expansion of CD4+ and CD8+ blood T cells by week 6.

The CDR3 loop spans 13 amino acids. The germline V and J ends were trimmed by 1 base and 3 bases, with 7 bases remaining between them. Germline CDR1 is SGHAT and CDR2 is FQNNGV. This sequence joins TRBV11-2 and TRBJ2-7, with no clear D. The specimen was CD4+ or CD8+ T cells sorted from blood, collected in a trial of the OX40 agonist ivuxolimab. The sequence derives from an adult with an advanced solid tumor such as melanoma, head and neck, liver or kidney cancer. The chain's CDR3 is CASSLAVFYEQYF. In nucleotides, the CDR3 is TGTGCCAGCAGCTTAGCTGTATTCTACGAGCAGTACTTC.